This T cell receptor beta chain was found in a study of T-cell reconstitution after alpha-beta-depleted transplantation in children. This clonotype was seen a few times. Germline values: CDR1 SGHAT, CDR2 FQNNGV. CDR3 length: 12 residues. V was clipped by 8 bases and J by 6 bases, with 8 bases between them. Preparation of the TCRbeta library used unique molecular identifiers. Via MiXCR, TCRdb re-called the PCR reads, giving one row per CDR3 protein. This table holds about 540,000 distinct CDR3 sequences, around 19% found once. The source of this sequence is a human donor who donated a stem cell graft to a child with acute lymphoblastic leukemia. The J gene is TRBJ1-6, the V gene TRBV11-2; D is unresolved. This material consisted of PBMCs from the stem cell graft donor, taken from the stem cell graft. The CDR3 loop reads CASEGINSPLHF. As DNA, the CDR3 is TGTGCCAGCGAGGGTATTAATTCACCCCTCCACTTT.